Sequencing of this T cell receptor beta chain was carried out in a study of human T cells and chemical hapten exposure. Study-wide context: Researchers reported sensitizing a roughly 2 cm by roughly 2 cm upper inner arm skin site with 2% DPC.

This clonotype was found a few times. As for time point: patch test 3, about 24 weeks after DPC sensitization. The treatment was: therapeutic diphenylcyclopropenone sensitization with weekly scalp DPC. Prior to application of each patch test, blood was drawn. The study drew its donors from alopecia patients who were 18 to 70 years old and suitable for DPC. J lost 8 bases, V lost 7 bases, and 8 bases had no gene match. The CDR3 contains 14 residues. The V gene's germline CDR1 is SNHLY and CDR2 FYNNEI. In the authors' workflow: Samples had a median of around 100,000 TCRs, ranging 23,224 to 690,600. TCRdb reanalysed the RACE reads using MiXCR and keeps one entry per CDR3 protein. It is TCRdb's table, rather than the study itself, that gives the V and J calls and clone size. The sample holds over 55,000 distinct CDR3 sequences, approximately 10% seen once.

V usage is TRBV2 and J usage is TRBJ1-4; the match to TRBD1 covers 9 bases. The source of this sequence is a woman aged 50 to 60 with alopecia areata. Some clones in this sample may be carry-over from other donors' samples. The material sequenced was whole blood, taken in connection with sensitization to the hapten diphenylcyclopropenone (DPC). For the CDR3, the DNA is TGTGCCAGCAACGGGGACAGGGCCCCAGAAAAACTGTTTTTT. This encodes CASNGDRAPEKLFF.